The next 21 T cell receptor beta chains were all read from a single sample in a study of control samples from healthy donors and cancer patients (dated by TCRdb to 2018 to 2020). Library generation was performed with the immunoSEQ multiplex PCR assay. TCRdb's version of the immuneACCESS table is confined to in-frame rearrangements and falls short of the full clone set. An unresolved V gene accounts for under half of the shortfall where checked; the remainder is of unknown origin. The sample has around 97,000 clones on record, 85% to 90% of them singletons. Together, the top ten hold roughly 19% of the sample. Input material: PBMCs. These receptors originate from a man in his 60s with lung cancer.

CDR3 in DNA: TGCGCCAGCAGCCAAGATCTTGGGAGGTTGGATGAGCAGTTCTTC. It encodes CASSQDLGRLDEQFF. The gene calls are TRBV4-1 and TRBJ2-1; D is perhaps TRBD2 (6 bases). V was trimmed by 0 bases and J by 8 bases, leaving 14 bases between them. CDR1 is MGHRA and CDR2 is YSYEKL in the germline V gene. The CDR3 covers 15 residues.

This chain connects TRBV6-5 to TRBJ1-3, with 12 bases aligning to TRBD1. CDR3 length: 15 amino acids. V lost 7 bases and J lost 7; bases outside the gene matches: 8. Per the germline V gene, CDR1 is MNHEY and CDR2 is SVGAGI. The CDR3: CASTRDRGLSNTIYF. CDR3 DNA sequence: TGTGCCAGCACCCGGGACAGGGGGCTGAGTAACACCATATATTTT.

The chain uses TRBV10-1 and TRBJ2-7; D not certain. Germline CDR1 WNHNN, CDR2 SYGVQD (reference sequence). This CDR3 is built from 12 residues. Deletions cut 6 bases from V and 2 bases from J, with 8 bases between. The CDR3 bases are TGCGCCAGCAGCAGGCCCGCCTACGAGCAGTACGTC. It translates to CASSRPAYEQYV.

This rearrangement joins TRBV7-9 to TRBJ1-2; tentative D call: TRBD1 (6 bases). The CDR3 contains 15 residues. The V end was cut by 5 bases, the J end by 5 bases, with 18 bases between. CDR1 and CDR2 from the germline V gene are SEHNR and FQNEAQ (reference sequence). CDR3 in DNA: TGTGCCAGCAGCGTCGACAGGCCCTATTTTTATGGCTACACCTTC. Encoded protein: CASSVDRPYFYGYTF.

This CDR3 reads CASSQEGFGGYTF. Here the CDR3 DNA reads TGTGCCAGCAGCCAAGAAGGGTTCGGAGGCTACACCTTC. The gene calls are TRBV3-1 (or the pseudogene TRBV3-2) and TRBJ1-2, with D hard to call. The ends were cut back, 0 bases at V and 8 bases at J, with 10 bases in the middle. Germline assignment: CDR1 LGHDT and CDR2 YNNKEL (reference sequence). The CDR3 has 13 amino acids.

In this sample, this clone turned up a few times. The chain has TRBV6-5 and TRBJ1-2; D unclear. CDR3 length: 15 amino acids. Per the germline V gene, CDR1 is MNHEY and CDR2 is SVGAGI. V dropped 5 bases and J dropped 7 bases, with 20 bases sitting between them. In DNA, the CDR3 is TGTGCCAGCAGTCCTGCACGAGGGAGCCGTAGTGGCTACACCTTC. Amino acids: CASSPARGSRSGYTF.

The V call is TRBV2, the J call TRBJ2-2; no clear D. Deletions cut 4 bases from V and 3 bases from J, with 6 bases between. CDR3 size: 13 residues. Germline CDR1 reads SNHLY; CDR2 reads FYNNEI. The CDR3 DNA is TGTGCCAGCAGTGTGTCTTACACCGGGGAGCTGTTTTTT. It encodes CASSVSYTGELFF.

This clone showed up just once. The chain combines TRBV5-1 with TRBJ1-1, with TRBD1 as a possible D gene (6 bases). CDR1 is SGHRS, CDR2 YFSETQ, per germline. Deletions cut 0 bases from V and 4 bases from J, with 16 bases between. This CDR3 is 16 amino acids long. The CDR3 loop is CASSLAPGAAGTEAFF. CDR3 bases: TGCGCCAGCAGCTTGGCTCCAGGGGCCGCGGGCACTGAAGCTTTCTTT.

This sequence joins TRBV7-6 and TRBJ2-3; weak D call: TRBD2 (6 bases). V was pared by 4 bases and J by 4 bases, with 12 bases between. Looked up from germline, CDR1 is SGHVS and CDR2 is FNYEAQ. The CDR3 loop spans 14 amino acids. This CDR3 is CASSSQRLADTQYF. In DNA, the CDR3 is TGTGCCAGCAGCTCCCAAAGACTAGCAGATACGCAGTATTTT.

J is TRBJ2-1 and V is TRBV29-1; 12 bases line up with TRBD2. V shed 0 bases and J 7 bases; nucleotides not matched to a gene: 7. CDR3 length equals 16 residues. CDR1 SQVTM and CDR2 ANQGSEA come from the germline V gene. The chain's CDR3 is CSVEDHPSGGANEQFF. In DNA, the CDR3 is TGCAGCGTTGAAGACCATCCTAGCGGGGGGGCGAATGAGCAGTTCTTC.

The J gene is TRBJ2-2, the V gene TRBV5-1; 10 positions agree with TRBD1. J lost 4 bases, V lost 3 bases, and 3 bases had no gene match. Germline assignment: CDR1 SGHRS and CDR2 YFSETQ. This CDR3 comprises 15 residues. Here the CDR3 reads CASSWRDRGTGELFF. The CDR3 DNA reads TGCGCCAGCAGCTGGCGGGACAGGGGCACCGGGGAGCTGTTTTTT.

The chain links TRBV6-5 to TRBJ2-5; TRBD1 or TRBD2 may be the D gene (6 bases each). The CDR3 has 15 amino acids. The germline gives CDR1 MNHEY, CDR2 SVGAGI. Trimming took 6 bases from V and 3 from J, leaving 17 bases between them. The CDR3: CASRKGGTGKETQYF. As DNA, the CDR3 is TGTGCCAGCAGGAAGGGGGGAACAGGGAAAGAGACCCAGTACTTC.

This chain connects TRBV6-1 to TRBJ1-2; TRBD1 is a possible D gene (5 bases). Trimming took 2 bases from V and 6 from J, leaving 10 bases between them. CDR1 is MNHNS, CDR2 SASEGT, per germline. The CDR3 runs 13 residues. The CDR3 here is CASSERGRDGYTF. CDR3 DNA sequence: TGTGCCAGCAGTGAAAGGGGCAGAGATGGCTACACCTTC.

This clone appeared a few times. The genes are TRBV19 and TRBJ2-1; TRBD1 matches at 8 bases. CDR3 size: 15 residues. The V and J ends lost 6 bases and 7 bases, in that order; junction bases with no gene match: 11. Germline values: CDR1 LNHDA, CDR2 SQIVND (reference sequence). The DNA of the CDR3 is TGTGCCAGTAGCAGGGACAGGAACTCTAGGAATGAGCAGTTCTTC. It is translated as CASSRDRNSRNEQFF.

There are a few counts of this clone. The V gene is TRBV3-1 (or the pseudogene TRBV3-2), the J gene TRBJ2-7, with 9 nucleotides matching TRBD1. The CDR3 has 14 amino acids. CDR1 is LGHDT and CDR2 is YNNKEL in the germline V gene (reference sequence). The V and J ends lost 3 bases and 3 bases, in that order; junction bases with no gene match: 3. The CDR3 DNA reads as TGTGCCAGCAGCCACTCGACAGGGGGCTACGAGCAGTACTTC. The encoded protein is CASSHSTGGYEQYF.

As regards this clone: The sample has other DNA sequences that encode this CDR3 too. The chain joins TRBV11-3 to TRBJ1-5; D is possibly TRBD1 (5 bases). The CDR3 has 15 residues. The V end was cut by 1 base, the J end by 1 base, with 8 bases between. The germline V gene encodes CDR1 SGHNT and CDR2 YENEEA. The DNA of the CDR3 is TGTGCCAGCAGCTTAGGGCAGGGAAGCAATCAGCCCCAGCATTTT. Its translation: CASSLGQGSNQPQHF.

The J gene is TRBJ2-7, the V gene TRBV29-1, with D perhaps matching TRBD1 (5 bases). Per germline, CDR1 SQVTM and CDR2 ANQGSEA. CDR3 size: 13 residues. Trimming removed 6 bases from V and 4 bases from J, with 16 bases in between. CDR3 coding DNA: TGCAGCGTCTCTCGGACACCCGCTTACGAGCAGTACTTC. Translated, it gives CSVSRTPAYEQYF.

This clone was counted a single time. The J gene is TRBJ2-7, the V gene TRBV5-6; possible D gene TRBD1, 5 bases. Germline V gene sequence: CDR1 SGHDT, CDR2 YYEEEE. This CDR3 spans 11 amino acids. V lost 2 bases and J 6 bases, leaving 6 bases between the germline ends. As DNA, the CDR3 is TGTGCCAGCAGCTTTAGGGGCGAGCAGTACTTC. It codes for CASSFRGEQYF.

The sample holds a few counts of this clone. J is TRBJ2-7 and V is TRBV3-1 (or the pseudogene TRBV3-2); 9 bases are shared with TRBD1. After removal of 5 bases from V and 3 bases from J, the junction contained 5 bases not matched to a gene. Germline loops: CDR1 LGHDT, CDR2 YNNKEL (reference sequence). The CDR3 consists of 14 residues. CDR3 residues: CASSRGQGNYEQYF. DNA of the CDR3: TGTGCCAGCAGCAGAGGACAGGGGAACTACGAGCAGTACTTC.

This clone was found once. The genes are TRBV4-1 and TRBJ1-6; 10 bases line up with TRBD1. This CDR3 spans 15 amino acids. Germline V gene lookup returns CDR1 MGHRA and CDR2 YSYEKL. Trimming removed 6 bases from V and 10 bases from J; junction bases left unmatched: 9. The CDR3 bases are TGCGCCAGCAGGTCAGCCGGGACAGGGGCCTCACCCCTCCACTTT. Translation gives CASRSAGTGASPLHF.

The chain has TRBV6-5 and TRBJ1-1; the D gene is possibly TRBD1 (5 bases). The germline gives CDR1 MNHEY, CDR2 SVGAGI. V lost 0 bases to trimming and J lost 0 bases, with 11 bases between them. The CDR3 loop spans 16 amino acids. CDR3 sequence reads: CASSYSWGVMNTEAFF. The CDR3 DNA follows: TGTGCCAGCAGTTACTCTTGGGGGGTTATGAACACTGAAGCTTTCTTT.